This passage covers 21 T cell receptor beta chains from one sample sequenced in a study of regulatory T cells in long-lasting Graves disease. Stated time point: newly diagnosed GD, antithyroid drugs for less than 3 months. Following extraction of RNA from PBMCs, that RNA was used to make the TCR library. In building TCR beta libraries, iRepertoire HTBI primers were used together with Arm-PCR of CDR3 regions. TCRdb processed the multiplex PCR reads anew with MiXCR; each CDR3 protein has one entry. The sample yields fewer than 550,000 distinct CDR3 sequences, less than 20% seen once. The sample also formed part of further work on T cells in Graves' hyperthyroidism and ophthalmopathy.

This specimen was peripheral blood mononuclear cells (PBMCs), taken at new diagnosis, from a patient treated with antithyroid drugs. These receptors originate from a young woman with Graves disease.

The V call is TRBV15, the J call TRBJ2-5; D possibly corresponds to TRBD2 (5 bases). The CDR3 contains 14 residues. Between the trimmed V and J ends, which lost 6 bases and 5 bases, there was a span of 16 bases. Germline-derived CDR1 and CDR2 are LNHNV and YYDKDF (reference sequence). CDR3 amino acids: CATRSVGSGETQYF. The CDR3 DNA reads as TGTGCCACCAGGAGCGTAGGGTCGGGGGAGACCCAGTACTTC.

There are many counts of this clonotype. The genes are TRBV27 and TRBJ1-5, with D tentatively TRBD1 (5 bases). The V gene lost 6 bases and the J gene lost 6 bases, with 15 bases spanning the gap. Looked up from germline, CDR1 is MNHEY and CDR2 is SMNVEV (reference sequence). CDR3 size: 14 residues. The CDR3 DNA is TGTGCCAGCAGCAAACAGGCCCTGGGTCAGCCCCAGCATTTT. It specifies CASSKQALGQPQHF.

There are many counts of this clonotype. J is TRBJ2-3 and V is TRBV6-1; 8 bases fit TRBD2. J lost 0 bases, V lost 7 bases, and 6 bases had no gene match. The CDR3 spans 15 residues. Germline-derived CDR1 and CDR2 are MNHNS and SASEGT. CDR3 amino acids: CASKQLAASTDTQYF. The CDR3 coding sequence is TGTGCCAGCAAACAACTAGCGGCTAGCACAGATACGCAGTATTTT.

This clonotype has at least ten counts. J is TRBJ2-1 and V is TRBV7-9; TRBD2 aligns across 8 bases. This CDR3 is built from 16 residues. The germline V gene encodes CDR1 SEHNR and CDR2 FQNEAQ (reference sequence). V trimming: 5 bases; J trimming: 7 bases; junction bases outside the gene matches: 13. The CDR3 reads CASSPTALAGRNEQFF. The CDR3 coding sequence is TGTGCCAGCAGCCCCACGGCCCTAGCGGGTCGAAATGAGCAGTTCTTC. Full variable domain (outside the CDR3, taken from reference TRBV7-9 and TRBJ2-1): DTGVSQNPRHKITKRGQNVTFRCDPISEHNRLYWYRQTLGQGPEFLTYFQNEAQLEKSRLLSDRFSAERPKGSFSTLEIQRTEQGDSAMYLCASSPTALAGRNEQFFGPGTRLTVL.

J is TRBJ1-4 and V is TRBV2; the D is unclear. Trimming removed 3 bases at V and 12 bases at J, with 8 bases between. The CDR3 sequence is 11 residues long. The germline V gene encodes CDR1 SNHLY and CDR2 FYNNEI. The CDR3 DNA sequence: TGTGCCAGCAGTGATAAGGGCCAACTGTTTTTT. Translated, it gives CASSDKGQLFF.

This clonotype was seen many times. This sequence joins TRBV27 and TRBJ2-1, with 12 nucleotides matching TRBD2. CDR3 length equals 15 residues. J gave up 10 bases and V 2 bases, and 6 bases lay outside the gene matches. Looked up from germline, CDR1 is MNHEY and CDR2 is SMNVEV (reference sequence). CDR3: CASSLRTSGKTEQFF. In nucleotides, the CDR3 is TGTGCCAGCAGTTTAAGGACTAGCGGGAAAACCGAGCAGTTCTTC.

The chain recombines TRBV11-2 with TRBJ2-3; the match to TRBD2 covers 7 bases. Germline-derived CDR1 and CDR2 are SGHAT and FQNNGV. The V and J ends lost 4 bases and 2 bases, in that order; junction bases with no gene match: 3. The length of the CDR3 is 14 residues. The CDR3 nucleotides read TGTGCCAGCAGCTACGGGACTAACACAGATACGCAGTATTTT. Translating it yields CASSYGTNTDTQYF.

This clonotype was found many times. This rearrangement joins TRBV7-9 to TRBJ2-1; D ambiguous. This CDR3 has 17 amino acids. Trimming left V 5 bases short and J 5 bases short, with 22 bases between. Germline assignment: CDR1 SEHNR and CDR2 FQNEAQ (reference sequence). This CDR3 reads CASSDPKAYSTHNEQFF. DNA for the CDR3: TGTGCCAGCAGCGACCCGAAAGCCTATTCAACTCACAATGAGCAGTTCTTC.

This clonotype was counted only a few times. A clone one base away is much larger, so this may be a read error. The V and J genes are TRBV28 and TRBJ1-2; D call uncertain. There are 11 residues in the CDR3. Germline V gene data show CDR1 as MDHEN and CDR2 as SYDVKM. The CDR3: CASSSENGYAF. DNA for the CDR3: TGTGCCAGCAGTTCTGAGAATGGCTACGCCTTC.

This chain joins TRBV11-1 and TRBJ2-1, with TRBD2 matching 13 bases. V lost 5 bases to trimming and J lost 5 bases; unmatched junction nucleotides: 6. CDR3 length equals 16 residues. CDR1 is SGHAT, CDR2 FQDESV, per germline (reference sequence). DNA for the CDR3: TGTGCCAGCAGCACCGGACTAGCGGGAGCCAACAATGAGCAGTTCTTC. It yields the protein CASSTGLAGANNEQFF.

V and J are TRBV20-1 and TRBJ2-2; D is perhaps TRBD1 or TRBD2 (5 bases each). Trimming stripped 6 bases from V and 0 bases from J, with 14 bases between. The V gene's germline CDR1 is DFQATT and CDR2 SNEGSKA (reference sequence). The CDR3 spans 15 residues. CDR3 residues: CSAFIGAANTGELFF. In DNA form, the CDR3 reads TGCAGTGCCTTTATCGGGGCGGCGAACACCGGGGAGCTGTTTTTT.

The chain is built from TRBV7-2 and TRBJ1-2, with a tentative D call TRBD1 (6 bases). V shed 5 bases and J shed 6 bases, with 19 bases lying between them. Germline lookup yields CDR1 SGHTA and CDR2 FQGNSA. The CDR3 covers 15 residues. As DNA, the CDR3 is TGTGCCAGCAGCCCAGTCGGGGGGCGCAAGGATGGCTACACCTTC. Its protein product is CASSPVGGRKDGYTF. Combining the CDR3 with reference TRBV7-2 and TRBJ1-2 gives the whole variable domain GAGVSQSPSNKVTEKGKDVELRCDPISGHTALYWYRQSLGQGLEFLIYFQGNSAPDKSGLPSDRFSAERTGGSVSTLTIQRTQQEDSAVYLCASSPVGGRKDGYTFGSGTRLTVV.

The chain is built from TRBV2 and TRBJ2-4; the match to TRBD1 covers 7 bases. CDR3 length equals 16 residues. V shed 6 bases, J shed 0 bases, and the junction held 8 bases outside the gene matches. In germline, CDR1 is SNHLY, CDR2 FYNNEI. The CDR3 coding sequence is TGTGCCAGCAGAGAAACAGGGGCGCTAGCCAAAAACATTCAGTACTTC. Encoded protein: CASRETGALAKNIQYF.

The J gene is TRBJ2-5, the V gene TRBV9; D is possibly TRBD1 (5 bases). CDR1 is SGDLS, CDR2 YYNGEE, per germline. CDR3 size: 14 residues. V shed 0 bases and J shed 5 bases, with 11 bases lying between them. The CDR3 nucleotides are TGTGCCAGCAGCGTAGAAGGGGCAGTCGAGACCCAGTACTTC. It encodes CASSVEGAVETQYF.

This rearrangement joins TRBV12-3 or TRBV12-4 to TRBJ1-2; D unclear. The V gene lost 2 bases and the J gene lost 4 bases, with 11 bases spanning the gap. This CDR3 comprises 14 residues. DNA of the CDR3: TGTGCCAGCAGTTTAAACCCCGACTTCTATGGCTACACCTTC. Translation: CASSLNPDFYGYTF.

This clonotype was recorded many times. CDR3 bases: TGTGCCAGCAGTCCTTTAGCGGGACCCTACAATGAGCAGTTCTTC. Translating gives CASSPLAGPYNEQFF. The chain recombines TRBV28 with TRBJ2-1; the match to TRBD2 covers 8 bases. In germline, CDR1 is MDHEN, CDR2 SYDVKM. This CDR3 is built from 15 residues. V gave up 5 bases and J gave up 2 bases; unmatched junction bases: 5.

V gene TRBV14 combines with J gene TRBJ2-1; TRBD2 is a possible D gene (6 bases). This CDR3 has 15 amino acids. V was pared by 1 base and J by 9 bases, with 16 bases between. Germline V gives CDR1 SGHDN, CDR2 FVKESK. The CDR3 spells CASSQAVTGVIEQFF. The CDR3 DNA is TGTGCCAGCAGCCAAGCCGTCACGGGAGTGATTGAGCAGTTCTTC.

The table lists this clonotype with many counts. The V and J genes are TRBV30 and TRBJ1-5; no clear D gene. The CDR3 extends over 15 amino acids. Trimming took off 0 bases at V and 4 bases at J, with 13 bases between the two ends. The germline V gene has CDR1 GTSNPN and CDR2 SVGIG (reference sequence). The CDR3 here is CAWSVGGSSNQPQHF. The CDR3 bases are TGTGCCTGGAGTGTAGGTGGCAGCTCTAATCAGCCCCAGCATTTT.

This rearrangement joins TRBV12-3 or TRBV12-4 to TRBJ1-1, with unresolved D. This CDR3 region has 12 residues. Trimming took off 2 bases at V and 11 bases at J, with 12 bases between the two ends. The DNA for the CDR3 is TGTGCCAGCAGTTTATCCCGAAATAGGGCTTTCTTT. Its translation: CASSLSRNRAFF.

About this clonotype itself: This sequence may be a read error, since a much larger clone differs from it by one base. The final CDR3 position lacks the conserved phenylalanine or tryptophan, pointing to a likely read error. This chain connects TRBV11-2 to TRBJ2-1, with D possibly matching TRBD2 (7 bases). Looked up from germline, CDR1 is SGHAT and CDR2 is FQNNGV. The CDR3 has 15 amino acids. Trimming took 5 bases from V and 8 from J, leaving 19 bases between them. The CDR3 DNA sequence: TGTGCCAGCAGCGCCGGGGGGCTAGTTTTCGATGAGCAGTTCCTC. Encoded protein: CASSAGGLVFDEQFL.

V is TRBV10-3 and J is TRBJ2-4, with 10 positions matching TRBD1. V lost 10 bases, J lost 4 bases, and 13 bases stayed unmatched. Germline V gives CDR1 ENHRY, CDR2 SYGVKD. This CDR3 region has 16 residues. The CDR3 DNA is TGTGCCAGACACAGACAGGGGGCCCCTTCAAAAAACATTCAGTACTTC. This encodes CARHRQGAPSKNIQYF.